The 2 T cell receptor beta chains listed next were all sequenced from one sample in a study of post-analysis software for immune sequencing data. Overall study findings and caveats: TRBV5-6, TRBV5-1 and TRBV20-1 belonged to a set of roughly five TRBV segments that were more frequent in patients than controls.

Incorporated into the TCR beta cDNA libraries were unique molecular identifiers, which served to reduce PCR and sequencing biases. TCRdb itself ran the PCR reads through MiXCR, one entry per CDR3 protein. This sample has roughly 800,000 distinct CDR3 sequences, with about 53% found just once. Their specific antigens are unknown. Source material: blood. These receptor sequences come from a girl aged 5-17 years with multiple sclerosis.

This chain connects TRBV13 to TRBJ2-6; 10 nucleotides match TRBD2. This CDR3 has 20 amino acids. Trimming at V came to 0 bases and at J to 0 bases, leaving 8 bases not matched to a gene. Germline lookup yields CDR1 PRHDT and CDR2 FYEKMQ (reference sequence). The CDR3: CASSLGGSGRLNSGANVLTF. The CDR3 DNA sequence: TGTGCCAGCAGCTTAGGTGGTAGCGGGAGGTTAAACTCTGGGGCCAACGTCCTGACTTTC.

The chain combines TRBV10-3 with TRBJ2-5; D might be TRBD1 (6 bases). The CDR3 is 15 residues long. Per the germline V gene, CDR1 is ENHRY and CDR2 is SYGVKD. Trimming pared 3 bases from V and 0 bases from J, leaving 11 bases between. CDR3 nucleotide sequence: TGTGCCATCAGTGAAGGGGGTAGGGACCAAGAGACCCAGTACTTC. It specifies CAISEGGRDQETQYF.